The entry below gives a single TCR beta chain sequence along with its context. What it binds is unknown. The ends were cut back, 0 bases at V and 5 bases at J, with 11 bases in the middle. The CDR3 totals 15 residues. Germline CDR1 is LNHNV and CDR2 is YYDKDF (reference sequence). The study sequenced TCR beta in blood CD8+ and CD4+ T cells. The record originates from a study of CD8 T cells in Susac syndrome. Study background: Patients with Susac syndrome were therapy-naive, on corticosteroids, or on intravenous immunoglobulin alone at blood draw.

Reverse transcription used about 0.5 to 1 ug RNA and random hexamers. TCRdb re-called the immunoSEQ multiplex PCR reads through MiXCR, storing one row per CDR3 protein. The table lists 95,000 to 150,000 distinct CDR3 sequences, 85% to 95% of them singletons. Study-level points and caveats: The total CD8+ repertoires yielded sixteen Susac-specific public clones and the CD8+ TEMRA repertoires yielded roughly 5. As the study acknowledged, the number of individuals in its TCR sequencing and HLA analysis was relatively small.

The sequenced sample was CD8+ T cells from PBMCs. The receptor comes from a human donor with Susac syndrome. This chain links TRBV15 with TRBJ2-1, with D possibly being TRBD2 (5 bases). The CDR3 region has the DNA TGTGCCACCAGCAGAGATCGGGGTCCTAACAATGAGCAGTTCTTC. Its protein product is CATSRDRGPNNEQFF.